This T cell receptor (beta chain) originates from a study of blood T cell repertoires in COVID-19. The trim removed 4 bases at V and 9 bases at J, leaving 10 bases unmatched. Germline V CDR1 and CDR2: GTSNPN, SVGIG (reference sequence). This CDR3 region has 14 residues. For recovered donors of Cohort 3, there were two negative PCRs, clearance, or symptom resolution. TCRdb keeps only in-frame clones here, not all; method: immunoSEQ multiplex PCR. Here the sample spans 150,000 or so clones, 75% to 85% being singletons. The V call is TRBV30, the J call TRBJ2-7, with 12 bases aligning to TRBD1. Sequencing was performed on PBMCs or T cells enriched from blood (not recorded which). This receptor was obtained from a woman in her sixties who had recovered from COVID-19. The CDR3 is CAWKPPGTGGGQYF. In DNA, the CDR3 is TGTGCCTGGAAACCTCCAGGGACAGGGGGCGGGCAGTACTTC.